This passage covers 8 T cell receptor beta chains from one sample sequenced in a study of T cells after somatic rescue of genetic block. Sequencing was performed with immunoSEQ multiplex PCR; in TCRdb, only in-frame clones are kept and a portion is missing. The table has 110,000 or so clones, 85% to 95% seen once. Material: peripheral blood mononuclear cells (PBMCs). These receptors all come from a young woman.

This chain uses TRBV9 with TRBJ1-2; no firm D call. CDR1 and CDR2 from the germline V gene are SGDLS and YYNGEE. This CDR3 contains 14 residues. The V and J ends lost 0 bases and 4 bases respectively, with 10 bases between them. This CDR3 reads CASSVDKGVYGYTF. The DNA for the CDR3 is TGTGCCAGCAGCGTAGATAAGGGAGTCTATGGCTACACCTTC.

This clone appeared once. CDR3 in amino acids: CATSADHNQPQHF. The CDR3 DNA reads TGTGCCACCTCGGCAGACCACAATCAGCCCCAGCATTTT. The chain combines TRBV15 with TRBJ1-5; D ambiguous. Germline V gene data show CDR1 as LNHNV and CDR2 as YYDKDF (reference sequence). Trimming pared 8 bases from V and 3 bases from J, leaving 11 bases between. The CDR3 extends over 13 amino acids.

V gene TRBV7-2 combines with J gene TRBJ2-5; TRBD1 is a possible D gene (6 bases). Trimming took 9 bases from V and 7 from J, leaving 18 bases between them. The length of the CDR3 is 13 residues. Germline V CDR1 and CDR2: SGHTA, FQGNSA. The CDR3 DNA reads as TGTGCCAGTGCCCAGGGCGGCAGGGGGACCCAGTACTTC. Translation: CASAQGGRGTQYF.

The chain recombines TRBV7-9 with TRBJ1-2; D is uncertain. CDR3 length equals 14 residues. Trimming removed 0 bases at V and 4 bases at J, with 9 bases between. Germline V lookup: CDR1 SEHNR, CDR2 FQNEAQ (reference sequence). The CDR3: CASSLALEGYGYTF. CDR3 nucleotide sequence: TGTGCCAGCAGCTTAGCCCTTGAGGGCTATGGCTACACCTTC.

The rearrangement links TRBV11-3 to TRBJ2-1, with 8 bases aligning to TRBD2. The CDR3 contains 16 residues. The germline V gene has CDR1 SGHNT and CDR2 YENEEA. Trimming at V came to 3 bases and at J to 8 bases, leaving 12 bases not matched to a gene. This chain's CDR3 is CASSFTSGGFIDEQFF. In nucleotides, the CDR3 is TGTGCCAGCAGCTTTACGAGCGGGGGCTTCATCGATGAGCAGTTCTTC.

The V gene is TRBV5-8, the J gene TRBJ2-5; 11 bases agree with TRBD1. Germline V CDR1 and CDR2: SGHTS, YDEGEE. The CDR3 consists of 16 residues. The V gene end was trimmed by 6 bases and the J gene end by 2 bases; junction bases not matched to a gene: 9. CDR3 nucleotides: TGTGCCAGCACCCCGGGGACAGGGGGACGGCAAGAGACCCAGTACTTC. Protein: CASTPGTGGRQETQYF. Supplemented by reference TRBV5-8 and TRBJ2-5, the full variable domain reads EAGVTQSPTHLIKTRGQQATLRCSPISGHTSVYWYQQALGLGLQFLLWYDEGEERNRGNFPPRFSGRQFPNYSSELNVNALELEDSALYLCASTPGTGGRQETQYFGPGTRLLVL.

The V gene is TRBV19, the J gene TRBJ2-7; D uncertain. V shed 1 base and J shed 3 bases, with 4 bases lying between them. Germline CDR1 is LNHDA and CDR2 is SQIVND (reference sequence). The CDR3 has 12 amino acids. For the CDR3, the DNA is TGTGCCAGTAGTATAGGCGGCTACGAGCAGTACTTC. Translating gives CASSIGGYEQYF.

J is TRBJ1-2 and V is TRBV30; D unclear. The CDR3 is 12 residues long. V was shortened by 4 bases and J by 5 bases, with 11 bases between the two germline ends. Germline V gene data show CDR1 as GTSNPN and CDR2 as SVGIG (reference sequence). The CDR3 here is CAWTPGGYGYTF. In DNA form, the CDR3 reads TGTGCCTGGACGCCGGGCGGGTATGGCTACACCTTC.